This T cell receptor beta chain was captured by sequencing in a study of response to subunit inactivated influenza vaccine. The germline V gene encodes CDR1 SGHTA and CDR2 FQGTGA. V shed 2 bases and J 8 bases; nucleotides not matched to a gene: 7. This CDR3 contains 16 residues. About this clonotype itself: Its antigen is undetermined.

Findings and caveats of the study: The authors put forward the suggestion that each seasonal influenza vaccination may bring in only a limited number of new T cells.

MiXCR, applied by TCRdb to the RT-PCR reads, yields one record per CDR3 protein. The data show 500,000 to 550,000 distinct CDR3 sequences, around 8% seen once. The chain links TRBV7-3 to TRBJ2-1, with TRBD2 matching 12 bases. Material: PBMCs from blood, obtained roughly 24 months after vaccination. The source of this sequence is a man between 50 and 75 years old who received an inactivated influenza vaccine. CDR3 DNA: TGTGCCAGCAGCTTACACCTAGCGGGAGGGAGGGATGAGCAGTTCTTC. This translates into CASSLHLAGGRDEQFF.